This TCR beta chain came from a study of T cell responses to AZD1222 COVID-19 vaccine. Produced via immunoSEQ multiplex PCR; TCRdb's table is partial and in-frame only. Altogether some 140,000 clones are present, 93% being singletons, with the ten largest covering roughly 5.4%. The length of the CDR3 is 15 residues. From germline, CDR1 is SGHDN and CDR2 FVKESK. V lost 4 bases, J lost 0 bases, and 10 bases lay in between. The chain has TRBV14 and TRBJ1-3; D is perhaps TRBD1 (6 bases). This material consisted of peripheral blood, taken on day 0 of AZD1222 vaccination. This TCR derives from an adult in good health. CDR3 in amino acids: CASSPGVRSGNTIYF. DNA of the CDR3: TGTGCCAGCAGCCCAGGGGTTCGCTCTGGAAACACCATATATTTT.